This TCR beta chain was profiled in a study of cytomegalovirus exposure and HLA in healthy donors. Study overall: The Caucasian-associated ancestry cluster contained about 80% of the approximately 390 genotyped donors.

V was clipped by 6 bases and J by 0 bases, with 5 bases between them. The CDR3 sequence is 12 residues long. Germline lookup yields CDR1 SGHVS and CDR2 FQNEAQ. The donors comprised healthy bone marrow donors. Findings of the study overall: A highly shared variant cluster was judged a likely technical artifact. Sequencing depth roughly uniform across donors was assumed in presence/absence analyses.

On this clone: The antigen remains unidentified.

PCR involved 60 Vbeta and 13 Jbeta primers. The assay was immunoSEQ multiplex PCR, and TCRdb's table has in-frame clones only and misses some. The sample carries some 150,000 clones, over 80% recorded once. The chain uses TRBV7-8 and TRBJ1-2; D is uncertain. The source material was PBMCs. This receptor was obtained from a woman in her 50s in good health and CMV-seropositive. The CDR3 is CASSLTNYGYTF. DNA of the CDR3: TGTGCCAGCAGTCTAACTAACTATGGCTACACCTTC.